The 4 T cell receptor beta chains in this list originate from one sample, sequenced in a study of control samples from healthy donors and cancer patients. TCRdb's copy holds only in-frame clones and misses some; the assay was immunoSEQ multiplex PCR. The sample has 120,000 or so clones; 85% to 95% are singletons. The sample was blood. The receptors come from a man under 40 in good health.

This chain joins TRBV5-6 and TRBJ2-7; 10 bases align to TRBD1. This CDR3 has 17 residues. Per germline, CDR1 SGHDT and CDR2 YYEEEE. Losses at the gene ends were 4 bases for V and 5 bases for J; bases not matched to a gene: 15. The CDR3 reads CASSPWGPTGGTHEQYF. The CDR3 DNA is TGTGCCAGCAGCCCCTGGGGGCCGACAGGGGGCACCCACGAGCAGTACTTC. Variable domain in full (rest from reference TRBV5-6 and TRBJ2-7): DAGVTQSPTHLIKTRGQQVTLRCSPKSGHDTVSWYQQALGQGPQFIFQYYEEEERQRGNFPDRFSGHQFPNYSSELNVNALLLGDSALYLCASSPWGPTGGTHEQYFGPGTRLTVT.

The chain combines TRBV6-4 with TRBJ1-6; 8 bases are shared with TRBD1. Germline V lookup: CDR1 MRHNA, CDR2 SNTAGT. The CDR3 totals 15 residues. The ends lost 2 bases at V and 7 bases at J; junction bases unmatched: 4. The CDR3 protein is CASSDGQGGNSPLHF. The CDR3 nucleotides read TGTGCCAGCAGTGACGGACAGGGTGGGAATTCACCCCTCCACTTT.

The chain combines TRBV7-2 with TRBJ2-7; 11 bases match TRBD2. CDR3 length equals 16 residues. The germline V gene has CDR1 SGHTA and CDR2 FQGNSA. After removal of 1 base from V and 9 bases from J, the junction contained 11 bases not matched to a gene. DNA for the CDR3: TGTGCCAGCAGCTTAGTAGGGACTAGCGGAGGTGCGGGGCAGTACTTC. This translates into CASSLVGTSGGAGQYF.

The CDR3 here is CASSPQHRAKEKLFF. The CDR3 DNA reads TGTGCCAGCTCACCACAGCACAGGGCGAAAGAAAAACTGTTTTTT. V is TRBV18 and J is TRBJ1-4; tentative D call: TRBD1 (6 bases). V shed 1 base and J shed 8 bases, with 14 bases lying between them. The length of the CDR3 is 15 residues. The germline CDR1 and CDR2 sequences are KGHSH and LQKENI.